This paragraph covers one TCR beta chain sequence. The sample comes from a study of OX40 agonist ivuxolimab in advanced cancers. As for the study in general: Across the patients, intravenous ivuxolimab was delivered every 2 weeks at 0.01 to 10 mg/kg. Having had anti-PD-1, anti-PD-L1 or anti-CTLA-4 therapy before was allowed, and 40% to 45% had some.

The germline CDR1 and CDR2 sequences are SGHRS and YFSETQ. V lost 4 bases and J lost 0, with 11 bases in between. This CDR3 is built from 15 residues. Measured with immunoSEQ multiplex PCR; TCRdb has only the in-frame clones, and not every one. The table shows fewer than 100,000 clones, with around 90% occurring only once. Sequences were derived from CD4+ or CD8+ T cells sorted from blood, sampled in a trial of the OX40 agonist ivuxolimab. The receptor was derived from an adult with an advanced solid tumor such as melanoma, head and neck, liver or kidney cancer. The rearrangement uses TRBV5-1 and TRBJ1-3; D might be TRBD1 (6 bases). The CDR3 DNA reads as TGCGCCAGCAGCAAGGACAGTTACTCTGGAAACACCATATATTTT. Protein product: CASSKDSYSGNTIYF. Supplemented by reference TRBV5-1 and TRBJ1-3, the full variable domain reads KAGVTQTPRYLIKTRGQQVTLSCSPISGHRSVSWYQQTPGQGLQFLFEYFSETQRNKGNFPGRFSGRQFSNSRSEMNVSTLELGDSALYLCASSKDSYSGNTIYFGEGSWLTVV.